A selection of T cell receptor beta chains follows, all from one sample in a study of blood T cell repertoires in COVID-19. Repertoires were generated with immunoSEQ multiplex PCR, while TCRdb's copy carries only in-frame clones and drops some. Of over 10,000 clones listed, about 75% were seen once; the top ten hold approximately 40%. Sequenced input: peripheral blood. The receptors derive from an elderly woman with acute or convalescent COVID-19. Each CDR3 is given with its conserved first and last residue. A D gene is named only where the DNA matches it firmly. Expanded clones are given a class, and other clones once, few, many or no size at all.

V gene: TRBV3-1/TRBV3-2
J gene: TRBJ2-5
clone size: once
D gene: .
CDR3 DNA: TGTGCCAGCAGCCCACTCCGAGAGACCCAGTACTTC
CDR3 protein: CASSPLRETQYF

V gene: TRBV9
J gene: TRBJ2-2
clone size: .
D gene: .
CDR3 DNA: TGTGCCAGCAGCGGAAACCCCGCGACCGGGGAGCTGTTTTTT
CDR3 protein: CASSGNPATGELFF

V gene: TRBV10-3
J gene: TRBJ2-1
clone size: .
D gene: TRBD2
CDR3 DNA: TGTGCCATCAGTGAAGCCGGGGGGGGACATGAGCAGTTCTTC
CDR3 protein: CAISEAGGGHEQFF

V gene: TRBV10-3
J gene: TRBJ2-1
clone size: .
D gene: .
CDR3 DNA: TGTGCCATCAGTGCAGTCGAGGGTGGGGAGCAGTTCTTC
CDR3 protein: CAISAVEGGEQFF

V gene: TRBV6-2/TRBV6-3
J gene: TRBJ1-5
clone size: .
D gene: .
CDR3 DNA: TGTGCCAGCAGTTACGATCGTCTAAATCAGCCCCAGCATTTT
CDR3 protein: CASSYDRLNQPQHF

V gene: TRBV18
J gene: TRBJ1-2
clone size: .
D gene: TRBD1
CDR3 DNA: TGTGCCAGCTCTCGGGACAGGGGCGATATCTACACCTTC
CDR3 protein: CASSRDRGDIYTF

V gene: TRBV19
J gene: TRBJ2-7
clone size: once
D gene: TRBD2
CDR3 DNA: TGTGCCAGTAGTATGGGGACTAGCGGTTCCTACGAGCAGTACTTC
CDR3 protein: CASSMGTSGSYEQYF

V gene: TRBV18
J gene: TRBJ1-4
clone size: few
D gene: TRBD1
CDR3 DNA: TGTGCCAGCTCATCGAGACAGGGTGCTAATGAAAAACTGTTTTTT
CDR3 protein: CASSSRQGANEKLFF

V gene: TRBV2
J gene: TRBJ1-6
clone size: .
D gene: TRBD1
CDR3 DNA: TGTGCCAGCGTCCCGACAGGGGATTCACCCCTCCACTTT
CDR3 protein: CASVPTGDSPLHF

V gene: TRBV7-2
J gene: TRBJ2-5
clone size: .
D gene: .
CDR3 DNA: TGTGCCAGCAGCTTAGGTCGGAGGGGGACCCAGTACTTC
CDR3 protein: CASSLGRRGTQYF

V gene: TRBV28
J gene: TRBJ1-4
clone size: .
D gene: TRBD1
CDR3 DNA: TGTGCCAGCACGCAGGGGGATGCTGAAAAACTGTTTTTT
CDR3 protein: CASTQGDAEKLFF

V gene: TRBV29-1
J gene: TRBJ2-3
clone size: .
D gene: TRBD1
CDR3 DNA: TGCAGCGTTGAAGGTGGGGGGACAGGGTCTCCGGATACGCAGTATTTT
CDR3 protein: CSVEGGGTGSPDTQYF

V gene: TRBV11-2
J gene: TRBJ1-6
clone size: .
D gene: .
CDR3 DNA: TGTGCTTCCAGAACGGGAGGGTTTAATTCACCCCTCCACTTT
CDR3 protein: CASRTGGFNSPLHF

V gene: TRBV28
J gene: TRBJ2-7
clone size: .
D gene: TRBD1
CDR3 DNA: TGTGCCACTGACAGGGTCCCTGCCTACGAGCAGTACTTC
CDR3 protein: CATDRVPAYEQYF

V gene: TRBV4-3
J gene: TRBJ2-5
clone size: .
D gene: .
CDR3 DNA: TGCGCCAGCAGCCACAAACAGGGCGACCAAGAGACCCAGTACTTC
CDR3 protein: CASSHKQGDQETQYF

V gene: TRBV27
J gene: TRBJ1-1
clone size: few
D gene: .
CDR3 DNA: TGTGCCAGCAGTTTAATTCCCAAGAACACTGAAGCTTTCTTT
CDR3 protein: CASSLIPKNTEAFF

V gene: TRBV4-1
J gene: TRBJ1-1
clone size: .
D gene: TRBD1
CDR3 DNA: TGCGCCAGCAGCCACCCCGGACAGGGGAACACTGAAGCTTTCTTT
CDR3 protein: CASSHPGQGNTEAFF

V gene: TRBV5-1
J gene: TRBJ2-5
clone size: .
D gene: .
CDR3 DNA: TGCGCCAGCAGGGGACTCCAAGAGACCCAGTACTTC
CDR3 protein: CASRGLQETQYF

V gene: TRBV28
J gene: TRBJ1-2
clone size: .
D gene: TRBD1
CDR3 DNA: TGTGCCAGCAGGAGGGACAGGGTCCGGGGCTACACCTTC
CDR3 protein: CASRRDRVRGYTF

V gene: TRBV7-9
J gene: TRBJ1-2
clone size: .
D gene: .
CDR3 DNA: TGTGCCAGCAGCCCCGGGGTCGGCGGGAACTATGGCTACACCTTC
CDR3 protein: CASSPGVGGNYGYTF

V gene: TRBV20-1
J gene: TRBJ1-1
clone size: .
D gene: .
CDR3 DNA: TGCAGTGCTAGACAACGGGACATGGCTTTCTTT
CDR3 protein: CSARQRDMAFF

V gene: TRBV6-5
J gene: TRBJ2-7
clone size: .
D gene: .
CDR3 DNA: TGTGCCAGCAGTACTAGATCCGAGCAGTACTTC
CDR3 protein: CASSTRSEQYF

V gene: TRBV5-4
J gene: TRBJ2-3
clone size: .
D gene: .
CDR3 DNA: TGTGCCAGCAGCTTGGGTCAGCGGGGCACAGATACGCAGTATTTT
CDR3 protein: CASSLGQRGTDTQYF

V gene: TRBV13
J gene: TRBJ1-4
clone size: .
D gene: .
CDR3 DNA: TGTGCCAGCAGCTTTATGGGGGCGAAAAAACTGTTTTTT
CDR3 protein: CASSFMGAKKLFF

V gene: TRBV25-1
J gene: TRBJ1-4
clone size: .
D gene: .
CDR3 DNA: TGTGCCAGCGAACAGGCTGGCTTGAAGGAAAAACTGTTTTTT
CDR3 protein: CASEQAGLKEKLFF

V gene: TRBV18
J gene: TRBJ1-1
clone size: .
D gene: .
CDR3 DNA: TGTGCCAGCTCAGACAGGATTGAGGGCACTGAAGCTTTCTTT
CDR3 protein: CASSDRIEGTEAFF

V gene: TRBV7-2
J gene: TRBJ1-5
clone size: .
D gene: TRBD1
CDR3 DNA: TGTGCCAGCAGCTGGACAGGGGGCAGCAATCAGCCCCAGCATTTT
CDR3 protein: CASSWTGGSNQPQHF

V gene: TRBV5-6
J gene: TRBJ1-6
clone size: few
D gene: .
CDR3 DNA: TGTGCCAGCAGCTCTGACTGGTATTCACCCCTCCACTTT
CDR3 protein: CASSSDWYSPLHF

V gene: TRBV3-1/TRBV3-2
J gene: TRBJ2-5
clone size: .
D gene: .
CDR3 DNA: TGTGCCAGCAGCCAAGAGATAGGGCCCGCGGGGACCCAGTACTTC
CDR3 protein: CASSQEIGPAGTQYF

V gene: TRBV5-4
J gene: TRBJ1-2
clone size: few
D gene: .
CDR3 DNA: TGTGCCAGCAGCTTGGCGCGGGGTAGCCCTTCCTACACCTTC
CDR3 protein: CASSLARGSPSYTF

V gene: TRBV25-1
J gene: TRBJ1-6
clone size: .
D gene: .
CDR3 DNA: TGTGCCAGCAGTCCTCAGGGGAGCTCCTATAATTCACCCCTCCACTTT
CDR3 protein: CASSPQGSSYNSPLHF

V gene: TRBV7-9
J gene: TRBJ1-2
clone size: .
D gene: .
CDR3 DNA: TGTGCCAGCGTCTCAAGCCAGGGCAGCGGGTACACCTTC
CDR3 protein: CASVSSQGSGYTF

V gene: TRBV10-3
J gene: TRBJ1-3
clone size: .
D gene: TRBD1
CDR3 DNA: TGTGCCATCAGTGGGGACAGGGGAGCATATGGAAACACCATATATTTT
CDR3 protein: CAISGDRGAYGNTIYF

V gene: TRBV25-1
J gene: TRBJ1-4
clone size: .
D gene: .
CDR3 DNA: TGTGCCAGCAGACAAGCAACTAATGAAAAACTGTTTTTT
CDR3 protein: CASRQATNEKLFF

V gene: TRBV11-1
J gene: TRBJ2-1
clone size: .
D gene: TRBD2
CDR3 DNA: TGTGCCAGCAGCAAAGGGAGCGGGGGGCGTAATGAGCAGTTCTTC
CDR3 protein: CASSKGSGGRNEQFF

V gene: TRBV5-4
J gene: TRBJ2-1
clone size: .
D gene: TRBD2
CDR3 DNA: TGTGCCAGCAGCTCGAAGGGAGCGGGGGGATGGAATGAGCAGTTCTTC
CDR3 protein: CASSSKGAGGWNEQFF

V gene: TRBV7-3
J gene: TRBJ1-1
clone size: .
D gene: .
CDR3 DNA: TGTGCCAGCAGCTTAAACCTGGGAGGAGATGAAGCTTTCTTT
CDR3 protein: CASSLNLGGDEAFF

V gene: TRBV19
J gene: TRBJ2-3
clone size: .
D gene: TRBD1
CDR3 DNA: TGTGCCAGTAGTCGAATAGGGGGCGGCACAGATACGCAGTATTTT
CDR3 protein: CASSRIGGGTDTQYF

V gene: TRBV24-1
J gene: TRBJ2-7
clone size: .
D gene: TRBD2
CDR3 DNA: TGTGCCACCAGTGATCAAACTAGCGGGGGGGCGAACGAGCAGTACTTC
CDR3 protein: CATSDQTSGGANEQYF

V gene: TRBV18
J gene: TRBJ1-2
clone size: once
D gene: .
CDR3 DNA: TGTGCCAGCTCACCACCGTCCGGACAGAAAGGTGGCTACACCTTC
CDR3 protein: CASSPPSGQKGGYTF

V gene: TRBV28
J gene: TRBJ1-2
clone size: .
D gene: .
CDR3 DNA: TGTGCCAGCAGTATGCAGCGGTATGGCTACACCTTC
CDR3 protein: CASSMQRYGYTF

V gene: TRBV15
J gene: TRBJ2-2
clone size: .
D gene: TRBD2
CDR3 DNA: TGTGCCACCAGCTGGGGACTAGCGGGGGGGCCGGCCACCGGGGAGCTGTTTTTT
CDR3 protein: CATSWGLAGGPATGELFF

V gene: TRBV3-1/TRBV3-2
J gene: TRBJ2-7
clone size: .
D gene: TRBD1
CDR3 DNA: TGTGCCAGCAGCCTCGGGACAGGGGGCGAGCAGTACTTC
CDR3 protein: CASSLGTGGEQYF

V gene: TRBV7-2
J gene: TRBJ2-4
clone size: .
D gene: TRBD1
CDR3 DNA: TGTGCCAGCAGCCCCCGGACAGGTAGCATCCTCGTGGGCAAAAACATTCAGTACTTC
CDR3 protein: CASSPRTGSILVGKNIQYF

V gene: TRBV29-1
J gene: TRBJ1-1
clone size: .
D gene: TRBD1
CDR3 DNA: TGCAGCGTTGAGGGGGGACAGAGTAACGAAGCTTTCTTT
CDR3 protein: CSVEGGQSNEAFF

V gene: TRBV6-2/TRBV6-3
J gene: TRBJ2-7
clone size: .
D gene: .
CDR3 DNA: TGTGCCAGCAGTTATGACAGTCACTACGAGCAGTACTTC
CDR3 protein: CASSYDSHYEQYF

V gene: TRBV11-3
J gene: TRBJ1-6
clone size: once
D gene: .
CDR3 DNA: TGTGCCAGCTCTGGACAGTTTGGTTCACCCCTCCACTTT
CDR3 protein: CASSGQFGSPLHF

V gene: TRBV6-2/TRBV6-3
J gene: TRBJ2-7
clone size: .
D gene: TRBD1
CDR3 DNA: TGTGCCAGCAGTCAGCCGGGACAGGGGGTCTACGAGCAGTACTTC
CDR3 protein: CASSQPGQGVYEQYF

V gene: TRBV4-2
J gene: TRBJ2-5
clone size: .
D gene: .
CDR3 DNA: TGTGCCAGCAGCCAAGTCGGAGGGGGCGAAGCCCAAGAGACCCAGTACTTC
CDR3 protein: CASSQVGGGEAQETQYF

V gene: TRBV7-2
J gene: TRBJ1-2
clone size: .
D gene: TRBD1
CDR3 DNA: TGTGCCAGCAGTACGGACAGGGTGTATGGCTACACCTTC
CDR3 protein: CASSTDRVYGYTF

V gene: TRBV9
J gene: TRBJ2-5
clone size: .
D gene: TRBD2
CDR3 DNA: TGTGCCAGCAGCCCCAGGACTAGAGGGGAGACCCAGTACTTC
CDR3 protein: CASSPRTRGETQYF

V gene: TRBV4-1
J gene: TRBJ2-7
clone size: .
D gene: .
CDR3 DNA: TGCGCCAGCAGCCAAGTATCAACAGGAACCTACGAGCAGTACTTC
CDR3 protein: CASSQVSTGTYEQYF

V gene: TRBV7-8
J gene: TRBJ1-3
clone size: .
D gene: .
CDR3 DNA: TGTGCCAGCAGCTCCAGGGGATCCTCTGGAAACACCATATATTTT
CDR3 protein: CASSSRGSSGNTIYF

V gene: TRBV19
J gene: TRBJ1-1
clone size: .
D gene: .
CDR3 DNA: TGTGCCAGTAGTTCTTGGGGGGTAGACACTGAAGCTTTCTTT
CDR3 protein: CASSSWGVDTEAFF

V gene: TRBV10-1
J gene: TRBJ1-2
clone size: few
D gene: .
CDR3 DNA: TGCGCCAGCAGTGAGTCGAGGCGATATGGCTACACCTTC
CDR3 protein: CASSESRRYGYTF